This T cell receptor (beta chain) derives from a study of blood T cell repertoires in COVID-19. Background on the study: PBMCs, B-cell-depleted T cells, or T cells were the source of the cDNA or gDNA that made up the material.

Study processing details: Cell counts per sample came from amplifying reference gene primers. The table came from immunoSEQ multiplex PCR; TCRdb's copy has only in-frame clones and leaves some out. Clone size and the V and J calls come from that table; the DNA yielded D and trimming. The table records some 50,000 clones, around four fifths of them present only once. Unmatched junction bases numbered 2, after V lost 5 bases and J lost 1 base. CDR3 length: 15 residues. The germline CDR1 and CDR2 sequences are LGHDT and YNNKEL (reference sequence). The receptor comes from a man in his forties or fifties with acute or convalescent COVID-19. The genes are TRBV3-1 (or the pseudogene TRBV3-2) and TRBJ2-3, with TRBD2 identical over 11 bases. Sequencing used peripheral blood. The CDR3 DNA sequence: TGTGCCAGCAGCAAGACTAGCGGGGGCACAGATACGCAGTATTTT. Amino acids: CASSKTSGGTDTQYF.